This TCR beta chain was identified during a study of OX40 agonist ivuxolimab in advanced cancers. Study outcomes and limitations: Low normalized clonal expansion also occurred in some nonresponding patients.

Germline values: CDR1 SQVTM, CDR2 ANQGSEA. The V end lost 6 bases, the J end lost 0 bases, and 12 bases lay between the germline ends. The CDR3 covers 14 residues. Concerning this clone itself: Its specificity is unknown.

Patients were ruled out by autoimmune disease history or systemic immunosuppression. Assay: immunoSEQ multiplex PCR; the TCRdb copy retains only in-frame clones and omits some. The data contain around 80,000 clones, 84% of them singletons. The sequence was collected from an adult with an advanced solid tumor such as melanoma, head and neck, liver or kidney cancer. The sample was CD4+ or CD8+ T cells sorted from blood, taken in a trial of the OX40 agonist ivuxolimab. The rearrangement uses TRBV29-1 and TRBJ1-5; D gene uncertain. CDR3 nucleotides: TGCAGCGTCAGCGTTACGAATAGCAATCAGCCCCAGCATTTT. Its protein is CSVSVTNSNQPQHF.